This passage covers 9 T cell receptor beta chains from one sample sequenced in a study of beta chain features in type 1 diabetes. Expressed TCRB transcripts were sequenced after all isolated RNA was converted to cDNA. Assay used: immunoSEQ multiplex PCR; TCRdb lists only in-frame clones, some missing. This table has about 340,000 clones, about 14% appearing once. Findings and limits, study-wide: In every one of the four CD4+ subsets, TCRB CDR3s were moderately but significantly shorter in Type 1 diabetes patients.

These TCRs' antigens remain unknown. The sequencing sample was made of naive CD4+ T cells from blood. Receptors originate from a woman aged 18 to 35 with type 1 diabetes.

This clone was picked up a small number of times. The chain is built from TRBV7-9 and TRBJ2-3; 12 bases map to TRBD2. Trimming removed 6 bases from V and 2 bases from J; junction bases left unmatched: 6. The CDR3 runs 16 residues. CDR1 and CDR2 from the germline V gene are SEHNR and FQNEAQ (reference sequence). This chain's CDR3 is CASSPASGRATDTQYF. The CDR3 DNA is TGTGCCAGCAGTCCCGCTAGCGGGAGGGCCACAGATACGCAGTATTTT.

The chain couples TRBV11-2 to TRBJ2-1; D is possibly TRBD2 (6 bases). Trimming pared 4 bases from V and 5 bases from J, leaving 12 bases between. The CDR3 runs 14 residues. Germline-derived CDR1 and CDR2 are SGHAT and FQNNGV. The CDR3, as DNA: TGTGCCAGCAGCTCCCAGCGGGTCAACAATGAGCAGTTCTTC. Its protein is CASSSQRVNNEQFF.

The gene calls are TRBV7-8 and TRBJ2-2; D gene unclear. CDR1 and CDR2 (germline): SGHVS, FQNEAQ. The V gene lost 1 base and the J gene lost 2 bases, with 5 bases spanning the gap. The CDR3 loop spans 14 amino acids. CDR3 in amino acids: CASSLGLNTGELFF. The CDR3 coding sequence is TGTGCCAGCAGCTTAGGGCTCAACACCGGGGAGCTGTTTTTT.

The chain is built from TRBV21-1 and TRBJ2-1; no DNA check was done on the table's D call, TRBD2. TRBV21-1 is a recognized pseudogene. The CDR3 is made up of 16 amino acids. The CDR3 region is CASSKNVLLAYNEQFF. In DNA form, the CDR3 reads TGTGCCAGCAGCAAGAATGTCCTACTGGCCTACAATGAGCAGTTCTTC.

The chain recombines TRBV29-1 with TRBJ2-1; a weak D match, TRBD2 (6 bases). Germline V gene lookup returns CDR1 SQVTM and CDR2 ANQGSEA. There are 13 residues in the CDR3. Trimming cost V 7 bases and J 6 bases, with 16 bases left between them. The DNA of the CDR3 is TGCAGCGCCCAGGATCCGGGGGTCAATGAGCAGTTCTTC. It codes for CSAQDPGVNEQFF.

This clone was recorded a few times. J is TRBJ2-1 and V is TRBV5-1; 7 bases map to TRBD2. This CDR3 contains 14 residues. The junction had 3 bases not matched to a gene; V was cut back by 2 bases and J by 4 bases. Per the germline V gene, CDR1 is SGHRS and CDR2 is YFSETQ. The DNA for the CDR3 is TGCGCCAGCAGCTTAGCGGGGCCTTACAATGAGCAGTTCTTC. It yields the protein CASSLAGPYNEQFF.

This rearrangement joins TRBV7-2 to TRBJ1-2; 11 nucleotides align to TRBD1. The CDR3 runs to 15 residues. Germline loops: CDR1 SGHTA, CDR2 FQGNSA. V trimming: 1 base; J trimming: 5 bases; junction bases outside the gene matches: 3. The DNA of the CDR3 is TGTGCCAGCAGCTTAGAGGGACAGGGGGGATATGGCTACACCTTC. It specifies CASSLEGQGGYGYTF. Together with reference TRBV7-2 and TRBJ1-2, the CDR3 gives the full variable domain: GAGVSQSPSNKVTEKGKDVELRCDPISGHTALYWYRQSLGQGLEFLIYFQGNSAPDKSGLPSDRFSAERTGGSVSTLTIQRTQQEDSAVYLCASSLEGQGGYGYTFGSGTRLTVV.

The rearrangement uses TRBV19 and TRBJ1-5; possibly TRBD1 for D (6 bases). Trimming took off 8 bases at V and 1 base at J, with 12 bases between the two ends. CDR1 and CDR2 (germline): LNHDA, SQIVND (reference sequence). This CDR3 is built from 14 residues. The CDR3 sequence: CASQVGGSNQPQHF. The CDR3, as DNA: TGTGCCAGTCAGGTAGGGGGAAGCAATCAGCCCCAGCATTTT.

The rearrangement links TRBV10-3 to TRBJ1-2; 8 bases match TRBD1. Per the germline V gene, CDR1 is ENHRY and CDR2 is SYGVKD. V lost 6 bases and J lost 5; bases outside the gene matches: 8. CDR3 length: 14 residues. The CDR3, as DNA: TGTGCCATCAGGTCTGACAGGGGAAGGTATGGCTACACCTTC. Encoded protein: CAIRSDRGRYGYTF.